What follows are 18 T cell receptor beta chains derived from one specimen sequenced in a study of response to subunit inactivated influenza vaccine. From the RT-PCR reads, TCRdb called clonotypes with MiXCR, one entry per CDR3 protein. The repertoire consists of hundreds of thousands of distinct CDR3 sequences, with about 11% occurring once and the leading ten covering approximately 11%. This sample also belongs to another study, concerning T cells expressing NK-cell markers. That paper notes: Generation of TCR beta cDNA was performed by 5'RACE template switching incorporating UMIs.

Sequenced here: PBMCs from blood, sampled on the day of vaccination. The origin of the receptors is a man aged 45-65 years who received an inactivated influenza vaccine.

The chain uses TRBV15 and TRBJ2-1; 12 positions agree with TRBD2. Germline V CDR1 and CDR2: LNHNV, YYDKDF (reference sequence). CDR3 size: 16 residues. The V segment lost 5 bases and the J segment 3 bases; nucleotides outside the gene matches: 5. CDR3 sequence (DNA): TGTGCCACCAGCGGGCTAGCGGGGGGGCTCTACAATGAGCAGTTCTTC. Translation: CATSGLAGGLYNEQFF.

This clonotype was found a few times. This sequence joins TRBV3-1 and TRBJ2-2, with D unclear. The CDR3 contains 15 residues. The V gene lost 0 bases and the J gene lost 7 bases, with 12 bases spanning the gap. Germline values: CDR1 LGHDT, CDR2 YNNKEL (reference sequence). This CDR3 is CASSQDSGRGGELFF. The CDR3 nucleotides are TGTGCCAGCAGCCAAGATTCTGGAAGAGGCGGGGAGCTGTTTTTT.

In this sample, this clonotype turned up a few times. The chain recombines TRBV7-6 with TRBJ2-3; TRBD2 matches 10 bases. V dropped 5 bases and J dropped 2; count of bases not matched to a gene: 4. The CDR3 consists of 15 residues. Germline assignment: CDR1 SGHVS and CDR2 FNYEAQ. Here the CDR3 reads CASSIGLAVTDTQYF. The DNA for the CDR3 is TGTGCCAGCAGCATTGGACTAGCGGTCACAGATACGCAGTATTTT.

This clonotype was counted a few times. J is TRBJ2-7 and V is TRBV4-3; TRBD1 aligns across 8 bases. There are 14 residues in the CDR3. Trimming removed 0 bases from V and 5 bases from J; junction bases left unmatched: 3. Germline-derived CDR1 and CDR2 are LGHNA and YSLEER. This chain's CDR3 is CASSQDRGLNEQYF. CDR3 nucleotides: TGCGCCAGCAGCCAAGACAGGGGGCTGAACGAGCAGTACTTC.

This chain joins TRBV7-3 and TRBJ1-3, with D unclear. The CDR3 covers 15 residues. V lost 11 bases to trimming and J lost 0 bases, with 17 bases between them. In germline, CDR1 is SGHTA, CDR2 FQGTGA. CDR3 residues: CARPFGRSSGNTIYF. The DNA of the CDR3 is TGTGCCCGACCATTCGGACGGAGCTCTGGAAACACCATATATTTT.

This clonotype was counted only a few times. V usage is TRBV19 and J usage is TRBJ1-5; D possibly corresponds to TRBD1 (5 bases). The CDR3 is 15 residues long. Germline loops: CDR1 LNHDA, CDR2 SQIVND (reference sequence). Trimming left V 3 bases short and J 7 bases short, with 16 bases between. CDR3 sequence: CASSIHPQGGQPQHF. CDR3 in DNA: TGTGCCAGTAGTATCCACCCCCAGGGTGGGCAGCCCCAGCATTTT.

There are a few counts of this clonotype. This chain connects TRBV6-1 to TRBJ2-6; D may be TRBD1 or TRBD2 (5 bases each). The germline gives CDR1 MNHNS, CDR2 SASEGT. V was shortened by 2 bases and J by 0 bases, with 11 bases between the two germline ends. The CDR3 runs 17 residues. The CDR3 DNA reads as TGTGCCAGCAGTGAACCGGGACGGGTCTCTGGGGCCAACGTCCTGACTTTC. It codes for CASSEPGRVSGANVLTF.

This clonotype showed up just a few times. The genes are TRBV4-1 and TRBJ2-1; 12 bases align to TRBD2. The junction had 5 bases not matched to a gene; V was cut back by 5 bases and J by 0 bases. In germline, CDR1 is MGHRA, CDR2 YSYEKL. The CDR3 totals 17 residues. The CDR3 nucleotides are TGCGCCAGCAGCGGGACTAGCGGGTTCAGCTCCTACAATGAGCAGTTCTTC. Encoded protein: CASSGTSGFSSYNEQFF.

A few counts support this clonotype. The chain is built from TRBV11-1 and TRBJ2-1, with 8 nucleotides matching TRBD2. J gave up 4 bases and V 2 bases, and 13 bases lay outside the gene matches. Germline CDR1 and CDR2: SGHAT and FQDESV (reference sequence). CDR3 size: 18 residues. The CDR3 loop is CASSLQVKLADRYNEQFF. CDR3 sequence (DNA): TGTGCCAGCAGCTTACAGGTCAAACTAGCGGATAGATACAATGAGCAGTTCTTC.

This clonotype was seen many times. The chain carries TRBV6-5 and TRBJ1-5; 11 positions agree with TRBD1. The CDR3 consists of 15 residues. Germline CDR1 and CDR2: MNHEY and SVGAGI. V lost 3 bases to trimming and J lost 7 bases; unmatched junction nucleotides: 5. The CDR3 coding sequence is TGTGCCAGCAGTTATGGACAGGGGGCTGAACAGCCCCAGCATTTT. Translating it yields CASSYGQGAEQPQHF.

This clonotype was seen many times. The chain links TRBV20-1 to TRBJ2-2; D possibly corresponds to TRBD2 (5 bases). The CDR3 contains 15 residues. Trimming took 5 bases from V and 0 from J, leaving 13 bases between them. Germline loops: CDR1 DFQATT, CDR2 SNEGSKA (reference sequence). For the CDR3, the DNA is TGCAGTGCTCGCCCACGGGAAACGAACACCGGGGAGCTGTTTTTT. It translates to CSARPRETNTGELFF.

This clonotype has only a few counts. The chain links TRBV20-1 to TRBJ2-5, with 11 nucleotides matching TRBD2. From germline, CDR1 is DFQATT and CDR2 SNEGSKA (reference sequence). With V trimmed by 4 bases and J by 5 bases, 9 bases remained unmatched. The CDR3 extends over 15 amino acids. CDR3 DNA sequence: TGCAGTGCTACCACCCCGACTAGCGGGGCTGAGACCCAGTACTTC. Encoded protein: CSATTPTSGAETQYF.

The chain couples TRBV29-1 to TRBJ2-5, with 9 bases identical to TRBD1. The CDR3 is 18 residues long. The V and J ends lost 2 bases and 5 bases, in that order; junction bases with no gene match: 18. The germline gives CDR1 SQVTM, CDR2 ANQGSEA. The CDR3 coding sequence is TGCAGCGTTGAAACACGTAACCCGGGACAGGGCGGTATGGAGACCCAGTACTTC. Translated: CSVETRNPGQGGMETQYF.

This clonotype was counted a few times. This chain links TRBV20-1 with TRBJ2-1; D perhaps matches TRBD2 (6 bases). Germline loops: CDR1 DFQATT, CDR2 SNEGSKA (reference sequence). The CDR3 contains 14 residues. V shed 3 bases and J shed 10 bases, with 19 bases lying between them. CDR3 protein: CSASSGPLANEQFF. The CDR3 region has the DNA TGCAGTGCTAGCAGCGGACCCCTAGCGAACGAGCAGTTCTTC.

This clonotype has just a few counts. The V call is TRBV11-3, the J call TRBJ1-1, with TRBD1 as a possible D gene (5 bases). CDR3 length: 13 residues. Trimming took 3 bases from V and 6 from J, leaving 11 bases between them. CDR1 is SGHNT, CDR2 YENEEA, per germline. The CDR3 DNA is TGTGCCAGCAGCTTGACTGGGGGGGCTGAAGCTTTCTTT. Amino acids: CASSLTGGAEAFF. Using reference TRBV11-3 and TRBJ1-1 for the parts outside the CDR3, the full variable domain is EAGVVQSPRYKIIEKKQPVAFWCNPISGHNTLYWYLQNLGQGPELLIRYENEEAVDDSQLPKDRFSAERLKGVDSTLKIQPAELGDSAVYLCASSLTGGAEAFFGQGTRLTVV.

This clonotype was recorded a few times. The DNA for the CDR3 is TGCGCCAGCAGCTTCGCTAGACTAGCGGGAGGTCTGGGTGGCACAGATACGCAGTATTTT. As protein: CASSFARLAGGLGGTDTQYF. The V and J genes are TRBV5-1 and TRBJ2-3; 13 positions agree with TRBD2. V shed 2 bases, J shed 1 base, and the junction held 13 bases outside the gene matches. In germline, CDR1 is SGHRS, CDR2 YFSETQ. The CDR3 length is 20 residues.

This clonotype showed up many times. The chain recombines TRBV29-1 with TRBJ2-2; D may be TRBD1 (5 bases). The V end was cut by 1 base, the J end by 5 bases, with 11 bases between. In germline, CDR1 is SQVTM, CDR2 ANQGSEA. The CDR3 spans 14 residues. DNA for the CDR3: TGCAGCGTTGAAGTAGGCCAGGGAACCGGGGAGCTGTTTTTT. This encodes CSVEVGQGTGELFF.

This clonotype occurred many times. V is TRBV12-3 or TRBV12-4 and J is TRBJ2-5; TRBD2 might be the D (7 bases). Trimming cost V 7 bases and J 1 base, with 13 bases left between them. The length of the CDR3 is 14 residues. The CDR3 reads CASTLGGAQETQYF. In DNA form, the CDR3 reads TGTGCCAGCACCCTTGGGGGGGCCCAAGAGACCCAGTACTTC.